One sample yielded the 4 T cell receptor beta chains listed below, sequenced in a study of naive and memory T cell subsets. Overall study results and limits: Possibly reflecting memory cells re-expressing CD45RA, a few larger clonotypes occurred in naive repertoires, especially CD8.

Antigen specificity for these receptors is unknown. Both TRBC1 and TRBC2 were covered by a beta constant-region primer of two equimolar oligonucleotides. Four rounds of PCR amplified the ligated cDNA using nested alpha and beta constant-region primers plus SP2. Via MiXCR, TCRdb re-called the UMI-ligation and nested PCR reads, giving one row per CDR3 protein. The data show about 150,000 distinct CDR3 sequences, with roughly 23% seen just once and 0.09% to 0.13% held by the top ten. The material sequenced was naive CD4+ T cells from blood. Receptors were obtained from a human donor in good health.

This chain connects TRBV3-1 to TRBJ1-1, with D tentatively TRBD1 (5 bases). Germline CDR1 is LGHDT and CDR2 is YNNKEL (reference sequence). CDR3 length: 14 residues. The germline V and J ends were trimmed by 4 bases and 7 bases, with 16 bases remaining between them. As DNA, the CDR3 is TGTGCCAGCAGCCTCCGGGCAGGGAGGCTTGAAGCTTTCTTT. Encoded protein: CASSLRAGRLEAFF.

V is TRBV7-9 and J is TRBJ2-1, with 7 bases fitting TRBD1. V lost 0 bases, J lost 2 bases, and 1 base stayed unmatched. This CDR3 region has 15 residues. The germline CDR1 and CDR2 sequences are SEHNR and FQNEAQ (reference sequence). CDR3 loop: CASSLAGTAYNEQFF. In DNA form, the CDR3 reads TGTGCCAGCAGCTTAGCCGGGACAGCCTACAATGAGCAGTTCTTC.

This clonotype was observed many times. The rearrangement uses TRBV6-6 and TRBJ2-5; 8 bases align to TRBD2. CDR1 is MNHNY, CDR2 SVGAGI, per germline (reference sequence). The CDR3 is made up of 15 amino acids. Trimming cost V 2 bases and J 0 bases; bases outside gene matches: 2. The CDR3 protein is CASSYRGGNQETQYF. The CDR3 nucleotides read TGTGCCAGCAGTTACCGCGGGGGGAACCAAGAGACCCAGTACTTC.

This clonotype occurred many times. The rearrangement links TRBV28 to TRBJ1-1; TRBD1 might be the D (5 bases). CDR1 is MDHEN and CDR2 is SYDVKM in the germline V gene. V lost 3 bases and J lost 4, with 6 bases in between. There are 12 residues in the CDR3. This chain's CDR3 is CASSFQGTEAFF. The CDR3 DNA reads as TGTGCCAGCAGTTTCCAGGGCACTGAAGCTTTCTTT.